This TCR beta chain is drawn from a study of prognosis after radiotherapy for stage I lung cancer. General study results and limits: Reportedly, TRBV and TRBJ gene usage differed by presence of metastases in patients. Samples before stereotactic body radiation therapy had more unique TCR clones (median approximately 9,100 versus 7,200).

Genomic DNA yielded TCR beta CDR3, amplified by two-round multiplex PCR. Primers specific to each TRBV and TRBJ gene were used in first-round PCR. Each CDR3 protein gets one entry after TCRdb re-called the multiplex PCR reads with MiXCR. The repertoire holds fewer than 25,000 distinct CDR3 sequences, with about 40% as singletons. V shed 3 bases, J shed 2 bases, and the junction held 6 bases outside the gene matches. The germline V gene encodes CDR1 MGHDK and CDR2 SYGVNS. The CDR3 runs to 16 residues. A word on this clonotype: Its antigen is not identified.

The sample was PBMCs, taken before or after stereotactic body radiation therapy (not recorded which). This rearrangement joins TRBV25-1 to TRBJ1-2, with 10 positions matching TRBD1. The TCR comes from a donor over 45 with non-small cell lung cancer. CDR3: CASSESGTGENYGYTF. The CDR3, as DNA: TGTGCCAGCAGTGAGTCCGGGACAGGGGAAAACTATGGCTACACCTTC.